The T cell receptor (beta chain) described here comes from a study of blood T cell repertoires in COVID-19. Whole-study context: Specimens from acute and convalescent COVID-19 originated in the United States, Italy and Spain. In each case, the material was cDNA or gDNA derived from T cells, B-cell-depleted T cells, or PBMCs.

Authors' data handling: Reference gene primer amplification gave nucleated cell count estimates. Some clones are missing from TCRdb's copy, which holds only in-frame ones; the method was immunoSEQ multiplex PCR. V, J and clone size are taken as reported in that table, and D and trimming were inferred from the DNA itself. This sample has about 200,000 clones, with around four fifths found just once. With 2 bases clipped from V and 8 bases from J, the junction kept 6 bases outside the gene matches. The CDR3 runs 15 residues. Germline V gene lookup returns CDR1 MNHEY and CDR2 SMNVEV (reference sequence).

The TCR comes from a woman in her 50s with acute or convalescent COVID-19. Sequencing was done on a sample of peripheral blood. The V and J genes are TRBV27 and TRBJ2-7; 13 nucleotides match TRBD2. Here the CDR3 reads CASSLGGLAGLKQYF. In DNA form, the CDR3 reads TGTGCCAGCAGTTTAGGGGGACTAGCGGGACTTAAGCAGTACTTC.